This is a list of T cell receptor beta chains from one sample in a study of early T cells in non-severe SARS-CoV-2 infection. TCRdb called the 5' RACE reads again in MiXCR, with one record for every CDR3 protein. The sample includes 40,000 to 45,000 distinct CDR3 sequences, about 6% seen only once; the top ten take around 20%. The sample was whole blood, taken at baseline. Receptors were obtained from an adult who was a healthcare worker with PCR-confirmed SARS-CoV-2 infection or an uninfected control (not recorded which). CDR3s include the opening cysteine and the closing phenylalanine or tryptophan. Each record gives: D gene, V gene, clone size, CDR3 length, J gene, CDR3 DNA, CDR3 protein. D genes are given only for firm matches. A clone size is listed for some rows: how often the clone was seen (once, few, many), or a class if it is expanded.

D gene: -; V gene: TRBV29-1; clone size: many; CDR3 length: 12; J gene: TRBJ2-7; CDR3 DNA: TGCAGCGTTGTCAGGGCCACTCGCGAGCAGTACTTC; CDR3 protein: CSVVRATREQYF
D gene: -; V gene: TRBV20-1; clone size: -; CDR3 length: 11; J gene: TRBJ1-2; CDR3 DNA: TGCAGTGCTTTTAACTCGGGACAACACACCTTC; CDR3 protein: CSAFNSGQHTF
D gene: TRBD2; V gene: TRBV14; clone size: few; CDR3 length: 15; J gene: TRBJ2-1; CDR3 DNA: TGTGCCAGCAGCCAAGGGACTAGCGTGTACAATGAGCAGTTCTTC; CDR3 protein: CASSQGTSVYNEQFF
D gene: -; V gene: TRBV4-3; clone size: many; CDR3 length: 12; J gene: TRBJ2-1; CDR3 DNA: TGCGCCAGCAGCCAGGAACCCGCGGAGCAGTTCTTC; CDR3 protein: CASSQEPAEQFF
D gene: -; V gene: TRBV5-1; clone size: few; CDR3 length: 13; J gene: TRBJ2-7; CDR3 DNA: TGCGCCAGCAGCGTACAGGAGGGGGACGAGCAGTACTTC; CDR3 protein: CASSVQEGDEQYF
D gene: TRBD1; V gene: TRBV7-9; clone size: few; CDR3 length: 17; J gene: TRBJ1-1; CDR3 DNA: TGTGCCAGCAGCTTGGACAGGGGCTTGACCATGAACACTGAAGCTTTCTTT; CDR3 protein: CASSLDRGLTMNTEAFF
D gene: -; V gene: TRBV4-2; clone size: many; CDR3 length: 16; J gene: TRBJ2-5; CDR3 DNA: TGTGCCAGCAGCCAAGACCCGAGTAGCGGCCAAGAGACCCAGTACTTC; CDR3 protein: CASSQDPSSGQETQYF
D gene: TRBD2; V gene: TRBV9; clone size: many; CDR3 length: 16; J gene: TRBJ2-2; CDR3 DNA: TGTGCCAGCAGCCCCGCCGGGACTAGGAACACCGGGGAGCTGTTTTTT; CDR3 protein: CASSPAGTRNTGELFF
D gene: -; V gene: TRBV30; clone size: few; CDR3 length: 10; J gene: TRBJ1-2; CDR3 DNA: TGTGCCGGGAAGGGGTATGGCTACACCTTC; CDR3 protein: CAGKGYGYTF
D gene: -; V gene: TRBV9; clone size: few; CDR3 length: 15; J gene: TRBJ2-5; CDR3 DNA: TGTGCCAGCAGCGCCTCTTCGGGCCTGGGGGAGACCCAGTACTTC; CDR3 protein: CASSASSGLGETQYF
D gene: -; V gene: TRBV7-2; clone size: -; CDR3 length: 13; J gene: TRBJ1-6; CDR3 DNA: TGTGCCAGCAGCTTAGCCACCAGCGGGGCCCTCCACTTT; CDR3 protein: CASSLATSGALHF
D gene: -; V gene: TRBV6-5; clone size: many; CDR3 length: 13; J gene: TRBJ2-3; CDR3 DNA: TGTGCCAGCAGTTACTCGAGGGGGGATACGCAGTATTTT; CDR3 protein: CASSYSRGDTQYF
D gene: TRBD1; V gene: TRBV7-3; clone size: -; CDR3 length: 13; J gene: TRBJ2-7; CDR3 DNA: TGTGCCAGCAGCAACACAGGGGTCTACGAGCAGTACTTC; CDR3 protein: CASSNTGVYEQYF
D gene: -; V gene: TRBV4-1; clone size: -; CDR3 length: 16; J gene: TRBJ1-5; CDR3 DNA: TGCGCCAGCAGCCAAAGGAACCGGGACGGAAATCAGCCCCAGCATTTT; CDR3 protein: CASSQRNRDGNQPQHF
D gene: -; V gene: TRBV18; clone size: -; CDR3 length: 13; J gene: TRBJ2-5; CDR3 DNA: TGTGCCAGCTCACCGAGGGAAAAAGAGACCCAGTACTTC; CDR3 protein: CASSPREKETQYF
D gene: -; V gene: TRBV12-3/TRBV12-4; clone size: many; CDR3 length: 12; J gene: TRBJ1-2; CDR3 DNA: TGTGCCAGCGGGTACGGAGGATATGGCTACACCTTC; CDR3 protein: CASGYGGYGYTF
D gene: -; V gene: TRBV20-1; clone size: few; CDR3 length: 13; J gene: TRBJ2-3; CDR3 DNA: TGCAGTGCTAGAGGCTTCGGCACAGATACGCAGTATTTT; CDR3 protein: CSARGFGTDTQYF
D gene: -; V gene: TRBV6-2/TRBV6-3; clone size: few; CDR3 length: 14; J gene: TRBJ1-5; CDR3 DNA: TGTGCCAGCAGACAGAAGGGGGGTAATCAGCCCCAGCATTTT; CDR3 protein: CASRQKGGNQPQHF
D gene: -; V gene: TRBV3-1; clone size: many; CDR3 length: 11; J gene: TRBJ1-2; CDR3 DNA: TGTGCCAGCAGCCGCGGCTATGGCTACACCTTC; CDR3 protein: CASSRGYGYTF
D gene: TRBD2; V gene: TRBV7-9; clone size: many; CDR3 length: 18; J gene: TRBJ2-2; CDR3 DNA: TGTGCCAGCAGCTCGACCGGGACTAGCGGATCGAACACCGGGGAGCTGTTTTTT; CDR3 protein: CASSSTGTSGSNTGELFF
D gene: TRBD1; V gene: TRBV11-2; clone size: few; CDR3 length: 17; J gene: TRBJ2-2; CDR3 DNA: TGTGCCAGCAGCCGACCGGGACAGACTTCGAACACCGGGGAGCTGTTTTTT; CDR3 protein: CASSRPGQTSNTGELFF
D gene: -; V gene: TRBV7-2; clone size: few; CDR3 length: 16; J gene: TRBJ1-1; CDR3 DNA: TGTGCCAGCAGCTCAGGAAAGGGGACGGGGAACACTGAAGCTTTCTTT; CDR3 protein: CASSSGKGTGNTEAFF
D gene: TRBD1; V gene: TRBV14; clone size: -; CDR3 length: 15; J gene: TRBJ2-7; CDR3 DNA: TGTGCCAGCAGCCCTGGGACAGGGAGGGTGAGGGAGCAGTACTTC; CDR3 protein: CASSPGTGRVREQYF
D gene: -; V gene: TRBV12-3/TRBV12-4; clone size: -; CDR3 length: 14; J gene: TRBJ2-6; CDR3 DNA: TGTGCCAGCCGGGCCGGAGTTGGGGCCAACGTCCTGACTTTC; CDR3 protein: CASRAGVGANVLTF
D gene: -; V gene: TRBV7-8; clone size: few; CDR3 length: 12; J gene: TRBJ1-5; CDR3 DNA: TGTGCCAGCAGCTACGAAAATCAGCCCCAGCATTTT; CDR3 protein: CASSYENQPQHF
D gene: -; V gene: TRBV5-5; clone size: many; CDR3 length: 15; J gene: TRBJ1-2; CDR3 DNA: TGTGCCAGCAGCTTGAGCGGGGGCGCGCACTATGGCTACACCTTC; CDR3 protein: CASSLSGGAHYGYTF
D gene: -; V gene: TRBV20-1; clone size: many; CDR3 length: 13; J gene: TRBJ1-1; CDR3 DNA: TGCAGTGCTAGAGATCGGGTGAACACTGAAGCTTTCTTT; CDR3 protein: CSARDRVNTEAFF
D gene: -; V gene: TRBV6-5; clone size: few; CDR3 length: 14; J gene: TRBJ1-5; CDR3 DNA: TGTGCCTCCTCTAAGGAACGACCCTACCAGCCCCAGCATTTT; CDR3 protein: CASSKERPYQPQHF
D gene: TRBD2; V gene: TRBV7-3; clone size: many; CDR3 length: 14; J gene: TRBJ2-1; CDR3 DNA: TGTGCCAGCAGCACTAGCGGAGTTAACAATGAGCAGTTCTTC; CDR3 protein: CASSTSGVNNEQFF
D gene: TRBD2; V gene: TRBV11-2; clone size: many; CDR3 length: 15; J gene: TRBJ2-1; CDR3 DNA: TGTGCCAGTAGCCTCGGACTAGCGGGGAACAATGAGCAGTTCTTC; CDR3 protein: CASSLGLAGNNEQFF
D gene: TRBD2; V gene: TRBV2; clone size: many; CDR3 length: 14; J gene: TRBJ2-1; CDR3 DNA: TGTGCCAGCAGTCGGACTAGCGGTGACAATGAGCAGTTCTTC; CDR3 protein: CASSRTSGDNEQFF
D gene: TRBD1; V gene: TRBV15; clone size: many; CDR3 length: 17; J gene: TRBJ1-2; CDR3 DNA: TGTGCCACCAGCAGCGCCCTAACCACAGGGGCCCTCCGAGGCTACACCTTC; CDR3 protein: CATSSALTTGALRGYTF
D gene: -; V gene: TRBV7-9; clone size: many; CDR3 length: 18; J gene: TRBJ2-2; CDR3 DNA: TGTGCCAGCAGCTTAGCAACCCTGACAGTATCGAACACCGGGGAGCTGTTTTTT; CDR3 protein: CASSLATLTVSNTGELFF
D gene: -; V gene: TRBV7-9; clone size: -; CDR3 length: 13; J gene: TRBJ2-7; CDR3 DNA: TGTGCCAGCAGCTTAGGGGACCTCTACGAGCAGTACTTC; CDR3 protein: CASSLGDLYEQYF
D gene: -; V gene: TRBV7-9; clone size: many; CDR3 length: 14; J gene: TRBJ2-5; CDR3 DNA: TGTGCCAGCAGCTTAGGTCCCGGGAGTGAGACCCAGTACTTC; CDR3 protein: CASSLGPGSETQYF
D gene: -; V gene: TRBV4-2; clone size: -; CDR3 length: 15; J gene: TRBJ1-1; CDR3 DNA: TGTGCCAGCAGCCAAGAGGCAGCCGCGAACACTGAAGCTTTCTTT; CDR3 protein: CASSQEAAANTEAFF
D gene: -; V gene: TRBV20-1; clone size: many; CDR3 length: 13; J gene: TRBJ1-2; CDR3 DNA: TGCAGTGCTAGATCAGTCAGAAATAGGGGCTACACCTTC; CDR3 protein: CSARSVRNRGYTF
D gene: TRBD2; V gene: TRBV6-2/TRBV6-3; clone size: -; CDR3 length: 15; J gene: TRBJ2-3; CDR3 DNA: TGTGCCAGCAGTAGGGGACTAGCAGGGGTAGATACGCAGTATTTT; CDR3 protein: CASSRGLAGVDTQYF
D gene: TRBD2; V gene: TRBV11-3; clone size: few; CDR3 length: 17; J gene: TRBJ2-2; CDR3 DNA: TGTGCCAGCAGCCCAAGTCCGGGGACTAGGGACACCGGGGAGCTGTTTTTT; CDR3 protein: CASSPSPGTRDTGELFF
D gene: -; V gene: TRBV6-5; clone size: -; CDR3 length: 16; J gene: TRBJ2-7; CDR3 DNA: TGTGCCAGCATCCCGAGCCGCGGGACAGATACCTACGAGCAGTACTTC; CDR3 protein: CASIPSRGTDTYEQYF
D gene: TRBD1; V gene: TRBV28; clone size: few; CDR3 length: 16; J gene: TRBJ2-1; CDR3 DNA: TGTGCCAGCAGTCCGACCGGGACAGGGGGTTACAATGAGCAGTTCTTC; CDR3 protein: CASSPTGTGGYNEQFF
D gene: TRBD1; V gene: TRBV18; clone size: few; CDR3 length: 14; J gene: TRBJ2-7; CDR3 DNA: TGTGCCAGCTCACCCTACGGGACAGGGACGGAGCAGTACTTC; CDR3 protein: CASSPYGTGTEQYF
D gene: -; V gene: TRBV7-2; clone size: many; CDR3 length: 14; J gene: TRBJ2-7; CDR3 DNA: TGTGCCAGCAGCTTATTGGAGTCCGGCTACGAGCAGTACTTC; CDR3 protein: CASSLLESGYEQYF
D gene: TRBD1; V gene: TRBV11-2; clone size: -; CDR3 length: 15; J gene: TRBJ2-1; CDR3 DNA: TGTGCCAGCAGCTCCCCGGGACAGGGACCAAATGAGCAGTTCTTC; CDR3 protein: CASSSPGQGPNEQFF
D gene: -; V gene: TRBV20-1; clone size: -; CDR3 length: 14; J gene: TRBJ2-5; CDR3 DNA: TGCAGTCCCTCTGGCGGGAAGTTCCAAGAGACCCAGTACTTC; CDR3 protein: CSPSGGKFQETQYF
D gene: TRBD2; V gene: TRBV5-6; clone size: -; CDR3 length: 15; J gene: TRBJ2-1; CDR3 DNA: TGTGCCAGCAGCTTGGTTCCTAGCGGATACAATGAGCAGTTCTTC; CDR3 protein: CASSLVPSGYNEQFF
D gene: -; V gene: TRBV9; clone size: few; CDR3 length: 13; J gene: TRBJ2-2; CDR3 DNA: TGTGCCAGCCCACGGGGGGCCCCCGGGGAGCTGTTTTTT; CDR3 protein: CASPRGAPGELFF
D gene: -; V gene: TRBV7-2; clone size: few; CDR3 length: 13; J gene: TRBJ2-7; CDR3 DNA: TGTGCCAGCAGCTTCCAGGGCTCCTACGAGCAGTACTTC; CDR3 protein: CASSFQGSYEQYF
D gene: TRBD2; V gene: TRBV29-1; clone size: many; CDR3 length: 13; J gene: TRBJ2-7; CDR3 DNA: TGCAGCGTTGTTAGACTAGCGGGAGGCGAGCAGTACTTC; CDR3 protein: CSVVRLAGGEQYF
D gene: -; V gene: TRBV30; clone size: -; CDR3 length: 13; J gene: TRBJ1-5; CDR3 DNA: TGTGCCTGGAGTCTTAGCTTGGATCAGCCCCAGCATTTT; CDR3 protein: CAWSLSLDQPQHF
D gene: -; V gene: TRBV24-1; clone size: -; CDR3 length: 14; J gene: TRBJ2-3; CDR3 DNA: TGTGCCACCAGTCAGGCGTCCGGAACAGATACGCAGTATTTT; CDR3 protein: CATSQASGTDTQYF
D gene: TRBD1; V gene: TRBV2; clone size: -; CDR3 length: 11; J gene: TRBJ2-7; CDR3 DNA: TGTGCCAGCGGGACAGGTTACGAGCAGTACTTC; CDR3 protein: CASGTGYEQYF
D gene: -; V gene: TRBV6-1; clone size: many; CDR3 length: 15; J gene: TRBJ1-1; CDR3 DNA: TGTGCCAGCAGCTCGTCGTGGGGCGCGGACACTGAAGCTTTCTTT; CDR3 protein: CASSSSWGADTEAFF
D gene: TRBD2; V gene: TRBV20-1; clone size: many; CDR3 length: 17; J gene: TRBJ2-3; CDR3 DNA: TGCAGTGCTAGAGATCTCGCTAGCGGGGGCGCGGGAGGTACGCAGTATTTT; CDR3 protein: CSARDLASGGAGGTQYF